A selection of T cell receptor beta chains follows, all from one sample in a study of control samples from healthy donors and cancer patients. The assay was immunoSEQ multiplex PCR, and TCRdb's table has in-frame clones only and misses some. Of tens of thousands of clones listed, about 88% are singletons. The sample was blood. The receptors derive from a woman aged 45 to 65 in good health. The CDR3 runs from the conserved cysteine through the conserved F or W.

TRBV5-8	TRBJ2-5	CASSLVQGAETQYF
TRBV3-1/TRBV3-2	TRBJ2-2	CASSRGIQGVKTGELFF
TRBV5-1	TRBJ2-7	CASSSPDHEQYF
TRBV7-8	TRBJ2-1	CASSLASSRTGGNEQFF
TRBV5-1	TRBJ1-1	CASSLSPNTEAFF
TRBV4-3	TRBJ1-1	CASSQEKLYTEAFF
TRBV19	TRBJ2-5	CASSFIAGVETQYF
TRBV21-1	TRBJ2-7	CASSTWSRWTYEQYF
TRBV2	TRBJ2-5	CASDPRGSQETQYF
TRBV18	TRBJ2-1	CASSQPGGEQFF
TRBV6-5	TRBJ2-6	CASRRGGSGANVLTF
TRBV9	TRBJ2-1	CASSSTSGRGNEQFF
TRBV2	TRBJ2-3	CASRQSPRGDTQYF
TRBV29-1	TRBJ2-1	CSVESGRVSYNEQFF
TRBV6-5	TRBJ1-5	CASRFDRLNQPQHF
TRBV14	TRBJ1-6	CASSQINSPLHF
TRBV25-1	TRBJ1-1	CASLGARQGGAEAFF
TRBV28	TRBJ1-3	CASSSPGATGNTIYF
TRBV4-3	TRBJ2-2	CASSQGILAGSRGGELFF
TRBV4-3	TRBJ2-2	CASSPQATGGTGELFF
TRBV28	TRBJ2-3	CASAVGLAGGLGTDTQYF
TRBV6-5	TRBJ1-1	CASRGRRSNTEAFF
TRBV19	TRBJ2-6	CASSIGGRGHGANVLTF
TRBV7-9	TRBJ2-3	CASPARGLAGQATQYF
TRBV18	TRBJ1-1	CASSPPAGADTEAFF
TRBV5-4	TRBJ2-5	CASSPGSQETQYF
TRBV5-5	TRBJ1-2	CASSRSTGTGGYTF
TRBV7-2	TRBJ2-1	CASSTGTSGSRGYEQFF
TRBV5-6	TRBJ1-6	CASSLGADRGSYNSPLHF
TRBV11-3	TRBJ2-2	CASSLGQDTGELFF
TRBV12-3/TRBV12-4	TRBJ1-2	CASRGQALGGYTF
TRBV5-4	TRBJ2-1	CASSPDLGGYGEQFF
TRBV15	TRBJ2-7	CATSRESFSSYEQYF
TRBV6-5	TRBJ2-1	CAGKQGRDYNEQFF
TRBV28	TRBJ1-6	CASSGSSGHSPLHF
TRBV28	TRBJ2-7	CASSLGQGYSYEQYF
TRBV6-2/TRBV6-3	TRBJ2-7	CASSSWTSGRNEQYF
TRBV28	TRBJ1-1	CASSTITEAFF
TRBV7-9	TRBJ1-3	CASSLPGRGNTIYF
TRBV7-9	TRBJ1-1	CASSYDRGRMNTEAFF
TRBV12-3/TRBV12-4	TRBJ2-7	CASSTVAGGEQYF
TRBV4-2	TRBJ1-4	CASSRVQGGIEKLFF
TRBV7-3	TRBJ2-3	CASSLVRGSGTDTQYF
TRBV6-2/TRBV6-3	TRBJ2-7	CASSDTGTRAHEQYF
TRBV2	TRBJ2-3	CASSAIWGGGQGDTQYF
TRBV2	TRBJ2-1	CASSKQGLNNEQFF
TRBV4-3	TRBJ2-1	CASSQEWSLTGNEQFF
TRBV7-2	TRBJ2-5	CASSFQGGTETQYF
TRBV6-2/TRBV6-3	TRBJ1-4	CASSRSGQGYNEKLFF
TRBV28	TRBJ2-1	CASRLHRGLEQFF
TRBV19	TRBJ2-7	CASSTLTGAEQYF
TRBV5-1	TRBJ2-1	CASSFFTSGSGEQFF
TRBV18	TRBJ2-3	CASSPEDTNSGPTTDTQYF
TRBV2	TRBJ1-1	CASSVLGKDTEAFF